These T cell receptor beta chains were read from a single sample in a study of response to subunit inactivated influenza vaccine. TCRdb fed the RT-PCR reads into MiXCR, producing one record per CDR3 protein. The table lists about 160,000 distinct CDR3 sequences, around a tenth of them singletons, with roughly 36% in the top ten. The sample was CD8+ T cells sorted from PBMCs, taken less than 30 months after vaccination. Every receptor here comes from a man between 50 and 69 years old who received an inactivated influenza vaccine. CDR3s include the opening cysteine and the closing phenylalanine or tryptophan. The D gene is left open where the match is weak. Clone size is not always given. Where it is, it says once, few, many or a class for expanded clones.

J | D | size | V | DNA | CDR3
TRBJ1-1 | . | many | TRBV12-3/TRBV12-4 | TGTGCCAGCACCCCCCAGGGGCGGGGTGACACTGAAGCTTTCTTT | CASTPQGRGDTEAFF
TRBJ2-7 | TRBD1 | . | TRBV10-3 | TGTGCCATACGACCGACAGGGGCCTACTACGAGCAGTACTTC | CAIRPTGAYYEQYF
TRBJ1-1 | TRBD1 | . | TRBV12-3/TRBV12-4 | TGTGCCAGCAGTTCGGGACAGGAGAACACTGAAGCTTTCTTT | CASSSGQENTEAFF
TRBJ2-1 | . | . | TRBV7-9 | TGTGCCAGCAGCGTAACTAGGGATGAGCAGTTCTTC | CASSVTRDEQFF
TRBJ2-2 | . | few | TRBV4-3 | TGCGCCAGCAGCCTACTCCCCTGGGTTTCAGGGAACGCCGGGGAGCTGTTTTTT | CASSLLPWVSGNAGELFF
TRBJ2-7 | . | . | TRBV6-5 | TGTGCCAGCAGTTTGGACAGATACTACTCCTACGAGCAGTACTTC | CASSLDRYYSYEQYF
TRBJ2-3 | TRBD2 | . | TRBV5-1 | TGCGCCAGCAGTGGGCTAGCGGGAGTGGAAGATACGCAGTATTTT | CASSGLAGVEDTQYF
TRBJ2-5 | . | many | TRBV5-1 | TGCGCCAGCAGCTTGGGTAGCCAAGAGACCCAGTACTTC | CASSLGSQETQYF
TRBJ2-3 | TRBD2 | once | TRBV3-1 | TGTGCCTGCAGCAAGGATAGAGCGGGGGGGCGGTCAGATACGCAGTATTTT | CACSKDRAGGRSDTQYF
TRBJ1-1 | TRBD1 | . | TRBV28 | TGTGCCAGCAGTTTCAACCTCCAGGGGGCCCAGAACACTGAAGCTTTCTTT | CASSFNLQGAQNTEAFF
TRBJ2-7 | . | . | TRBV4-2 | TGTGCCAGCAGCCAAGGGGTGGGGTTCTACGAGCAGTACTTC | CASSQGVGFYEQYF
TRBJ2-3 | . | few | TRBV11-2 | TGTGCCAGCGGTTTGGGGGCTACAGATACGCAGTATTTT | CASGLGATDTQYF
TRBJ2-5 | . | few | TRBV6-2/TRBV6-3 | TGTGCCAGCAGTTACCCAGAAAAGACCCAGTACTTC | CASSYPEKTQYF
TRBJ2-2 | . | . | TRBV27 | TGTGCCAGCAGTTTACTCCAGGTCCACAACACCGGGGAGCTGTTTTTT | CASSLLQVHNTGELFF
TRBJ2-1 | . | . | TRBV28 | TGTGCCAGCAGTTTACTAGGGGTTGGTACCAACAATGAGCAGTTCTTC | CASSLLGVGTNNEQFF
TRBJ2-7 | TRBD1 | . | TRBV3-1 | TGTGCCAGCAGCCAAGATGGGGGACAGGGTTTTTACGAGCAGTACTTC | CASSQDGGQGFYEQYF
TRBJ1-1 | . | few | TRBV28 | TGTGCCAGCAGGCTCCTCCTAGCTTTCTTT | CASRLLLAFF
TRBJ2-1 | . | . | TRBV7-8 | TGTGCCAGCAGCTCAATCCGGGACGGCTACAATGAGCAGTTCTTC | CASSSIRDGYNEQFF
TRBJ2-1 | . | few | TRBV10-1 | TGCGCCAGCAGTGACTATTCATCCTACAATGAGCAGTTCTTC | CASSDYSSYNEQFF
TRBJ2-2 | . | . | TRBV6-5 | TGTGCCAGCAGTTTAGGTCTATCCGCGAACACCGGGGAGCTGTTTTTT | CASSLGLSANTGELFF
TRBJ2-1 | . | . | TRBV6-5 | TGTGCCAGCAGTTATCTCAGGGCGAGCTCCTACAATGAGCAGTTCTTC | CASSYLRASSYNEQFF
TRBJ2-7 | . | . | TRBV27 | TGTGCCAGCAGTTGGTTCGGTTCCTACGAGCAGTACTTC | CASSWFGSYEQYF
TRBJ2-1 | . | . | TRBV14 | TGTGCCAGCAGCCAAGACTCCAGACTCCCCTACAATGAGCAGTTCTTC | CASSQDSRLPYNEQFF
TRBJ2-7 | . | few | TRBV3-1 | TGTGCCAGCAGCCAAGAATTCGACAATCAGAACTTC | CASSQEFDNQNF
TRBJ2-7 | TRBD2 | few | TRBV7-8 | TGTGCCAGCAGCGGGGGACTAAGTCACGAGCAGTACTTC | CASSGGLSHEQYF
TRBJ2-1 | . | many | TRBV29-1 | TGCAGCGTTGAAGAGGCGAGACACTACAATGAGCAGTTCTTC | CSVEEARHYNEQFF
TRBJ1-5 | . | few | TRBV12-3/TRBV12-4 | TGTGCCAGCAGTCCCAGTCCTGGGGGGCCCCAGCATTTT | CASSPSPGGPQHF
TRBJ2-7 | . | . | TRBV28 | TGTGCCAGCAGTTTCCGGCCGGGGCTTAATAACTACGAGCAGTACTTC | CASSFRPGLNNYEQYF
TRBJ2-1 | . | . | TRBV20-1 | TGCAGTGCTAGAGGAGGTGGTTACGATGAGCAGTTCTTC | CSARGGGYDEQFF
TRBJ2-7 | TRBD2 | few | TRBV4-2 | TGTGCCAGCAGCCCCCGACTAGCGGGAGGGCCACTTGGGGAGCAGTACTTC | CASSPRLAGGPLGEQYF
TRBJ2-2 | . | . | TRBV4-3 | TGCGCCAGCAGCCAAGATTACGACGGGCAGGGGAACACCGGGGAGCTGTTTTTT | CASSQDYDGQGNTGELFF
TRBJ1-5 | . | . | TRBV28 | TGTGCCAGCAGCCATGGGACTTTCGGGCAGAGCAATCAGCCCCAGCATTTT | CASSHGTFGQSNQPQHF
TRBJ2-3 | . | . | TRBV27 | TGTGCCAGCAGTTTCGGAGGCCCTGGGGCAGATACGCAGTATTTT | CASSFGGPGADTQYF
TRBJ2-3 | . | . | TRBV3-1 | TGTGCCAGCAGCCAAACCGGTGGATCAGATACGCAGTATTTT | CASSQTGGSDTQYF
TRBJ2-7 | . | few | TRBV25-1 | TGTGCCAGCAGTGAAGGAGGCAGGGACGAGCAGTACTTC | CASSEGGRDEQYF
TRBJ2-7 | TRBD2 | few | TRBV12-3/TRBV12-4 | TGTGCCAGCAGCCTTTGGGACTACCCCTACGAGCAGTACTTC | CASSLWDYPYEQYF
TRBJ2-1 | . | few | TRBV6-5 | TGTGCCAGCAGTTACTCGCTGTCGACGAACAATGAGCAGTTCTTC | CASSYSLSTNNEQFF
TRBJ2-1 | TRBD2 | many | TRBV2 | TGTGCCAGCAGTGAAGCAGCGGGAAGGAGCGGAGATGAGCAGTTCTTC | CASSEAAGRSGDEQFF
TRBJ1-4 | TRBD1 | . | TRBV10-3 | TGTGCCATCAGTGAGTCAAGACAGGGGACGAATGAAAAACTGTTTTTT | CAISESRQGTNEKLFF
TRBJ2-7 | . | few | TRBV5-1 | TGCGCCAGCAGCTTGTTCGGAAAGGGTTCCTACGAGCAGTACTTC | CASSLFGKGSYEQYF
TRBJ2-1 | TRBD2 | . | TRBV10-3 | TGTGCCATCACCTCCGGTAGCGGGAGGGCCTACAATGAGCAGTTCTTC | CAITSGSGRAYNEQFF